This entry lists 8 T cell receptor beta chains sequenced from one sample in a study of long-term antiretroviral therapy in people with HIV. Survey-level immunoSEQ v3.0 assays were run. Clones were sequenced by immunoSEQ multiplex PCR, and TCRdb holds only the in-frame ones, with some missing. Of tens of thousands of clones in the sample, approximately 80% were seen once. Source: unsorted PBMCs, taken 0.5 years after starting antiretroviral therapy. These receptors were obtained from a man younger than 35 with HIV.

J is TRBJ1-2 and V is TRBV19; TRBD1 is a possible D gene (5 bases). The CDR3 has 15 amino acids. CDR1 and CDR2 from the germline V gene are LNHDA and SQIVND (reference sequence). Trimming removed 8 bases from V and 4 bases from J, with 20 bases in between. The CDR3 DNA is TGTGCCAGTCGCGAATTGGAGGGAAGGGGCTATGGCTACACCTTC. Protein: CASRELEGRGYGYTF. Drawing the rest from reference TRBV19 and TRBJ1-2, the complete variable domain is DGGITQSPKYLFRKEGQNVTLSCEQNLNHDAMYWYRQDPGQGLRLIYYSQIVNDFQKGDIAEGYSVSREKKESFPLTVTSAQKNPTAFYLCASRELEGRGYGYTFGSGTRLTVV.

The rearrangement links TRBV11-2 to TRBJ2-1; no clear D. CDR3 length equals 13 residues. Between the trimmed V and J ends, which lost 3 bases and 7 bases, there was a span of 10 bases. Per germline, CDR1 SGHAT and CDR2 FQNNGV. CDR3 loop: CASSFGVLNEQFF. CDR3 nucleotides: TGTGCCAGCAGCTTTGGGGTTCTAAATGAGCAGTTCTTC.

The gene calls are TRBV5-4 and TRBJ1-5; no firm D call. The germline V and J ends were trimmed by 0 bases and 10 bases, with 8 bases remaining between them. The CDR3 loop spans 12 amino acids. CDR1 and CDR2 from the germline V gene are SGHNT and YYREEE (reference sequence). The CDR3 nucleotides are TGTGCCAGCAGCTTGGCCCAAGGACCCCAGCATTTT. Translation: CASSLAQGPQHF.

The chain links TRBV19 to TRBJ2-7; the D gene is possibly TRBD2 (5 bases). Germline CDR1 is LNHDA and CDR2 is SQIVND (reference sequence). The CDR3 covers 14 residues. Deletions cut 8 bases from V and 2 bases from J, with 16 bases between. The CDR3 DNA follows: TGTGCCAGTGCAACCTGGACGGGGACCTACGAGCAGTACTTC. Its translation is CASATWTGTYEQYF.

This sequence joins TRBV7-2 and TRBJ1-2, with 8 bases that match TRBD1. Germline V CDR1 and CDR2: SGHTA, FQGNSA. The trim removed 5 bases at V and 2 bases at J, leaving 7 bases unmatched. The CDR3 sequence is 15 residues long. CDR3 bases: TGTGCCAGCAGCCACGACAGGGGATCGAACTATGGCTACACCTTC. This translates into CASSHDRGSNYGYTF.

This chain uses TRBV11-2 with TRBJ2-2; 7 bases agree with TRBD1. Germline trimming cut 4 bases from V and 9 bases from J; bases unmatched to any gene: 8. The CDR3 sequence is 14 residues long. CDR1 and CDR2 from the germline V gene are SGHAT and FQNNGV. The CDR3 bases are TGTGCCAGCAGCTCCGGGACAGAATCCCGGGAGCTGTTTTTT. Protein: CASSSGTESRELFF.

The chain recombines TRBV7-2 with TRBJ1-2; D perhaps matches TRBD1 (5 bases). The ends were cut back, 1 base at V and 6 bases at J, with 24 bases in the middle. Germline CDR1 reads SGHTA; CDR2 reads FQGNSA. The CDR3 has 18 amino acids. For the CDR3, the DNA is TGTGCCAGCAGCTTAGACTTTTTCGGGGGACTCTCAGGCAATGGCTACACCTTC. This encodes CASSLDFFGGLSGNGYTF.

The chain carries TRBV11-1 and TRBJ2-7; D may be TRBD1 (6 bases). The CDR3 totals 14 residues. Trimming removed 2 bases at V and 6 bases at J, with 14 bases between. CDR1 and CDR2 (germline): SGHAT, FQDESV (reference sequence). The CDR3 DNA reads as TGTGCCAGCAGCTTAAATGCAGGGGTGGCCGAGCAGTACTTC. Encoded protein: CASSLNAGVAEQYF.